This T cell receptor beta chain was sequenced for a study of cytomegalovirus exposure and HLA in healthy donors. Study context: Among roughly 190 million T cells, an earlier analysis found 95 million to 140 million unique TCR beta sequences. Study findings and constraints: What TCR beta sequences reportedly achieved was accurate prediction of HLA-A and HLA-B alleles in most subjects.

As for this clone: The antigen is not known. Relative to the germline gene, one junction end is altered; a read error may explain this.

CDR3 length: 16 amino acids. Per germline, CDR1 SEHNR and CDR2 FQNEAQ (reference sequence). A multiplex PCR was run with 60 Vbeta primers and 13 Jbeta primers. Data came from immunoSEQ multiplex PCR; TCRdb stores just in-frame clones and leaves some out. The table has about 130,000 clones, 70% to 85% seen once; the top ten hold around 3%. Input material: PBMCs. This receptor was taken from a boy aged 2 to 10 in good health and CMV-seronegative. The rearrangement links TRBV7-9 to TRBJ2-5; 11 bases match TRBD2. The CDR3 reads CASILTSGGLKETQYF. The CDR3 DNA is TGTGCCAGCATCTTAACTAGCGGGGGTTTAAAGGAGACCCAGTACTTC.